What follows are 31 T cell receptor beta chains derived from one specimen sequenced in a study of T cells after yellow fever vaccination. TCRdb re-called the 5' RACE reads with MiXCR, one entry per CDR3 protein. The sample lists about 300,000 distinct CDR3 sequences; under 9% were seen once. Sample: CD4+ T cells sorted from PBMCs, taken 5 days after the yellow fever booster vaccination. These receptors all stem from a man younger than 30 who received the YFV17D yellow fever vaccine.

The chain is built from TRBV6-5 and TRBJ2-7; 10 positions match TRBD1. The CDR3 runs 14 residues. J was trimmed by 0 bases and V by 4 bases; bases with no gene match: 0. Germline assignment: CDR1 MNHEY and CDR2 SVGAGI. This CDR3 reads CASSWDRGSYEQYF. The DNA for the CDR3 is TGTGCCAGCAGTTGGGACAGGGGCTCCTACGAGCAGTACTTC.

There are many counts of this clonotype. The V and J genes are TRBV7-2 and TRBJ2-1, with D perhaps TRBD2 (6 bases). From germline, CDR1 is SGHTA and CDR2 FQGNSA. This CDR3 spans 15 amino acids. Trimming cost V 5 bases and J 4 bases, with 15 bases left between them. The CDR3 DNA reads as TGTGCCAGCAGCGGTACTAGCCCCCTTTACAATGAGCAGTTCTTC. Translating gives CASSGTSPLYNEQFF.

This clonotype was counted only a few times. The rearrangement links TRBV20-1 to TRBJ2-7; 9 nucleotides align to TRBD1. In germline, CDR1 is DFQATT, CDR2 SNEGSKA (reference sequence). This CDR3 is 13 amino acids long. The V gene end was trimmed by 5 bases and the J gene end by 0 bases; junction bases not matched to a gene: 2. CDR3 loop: CSASTGGSYEQYV. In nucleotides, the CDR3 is TGCAGTGCTTCGACAGGGGGCTCCTACGAGCAGTACGTC.

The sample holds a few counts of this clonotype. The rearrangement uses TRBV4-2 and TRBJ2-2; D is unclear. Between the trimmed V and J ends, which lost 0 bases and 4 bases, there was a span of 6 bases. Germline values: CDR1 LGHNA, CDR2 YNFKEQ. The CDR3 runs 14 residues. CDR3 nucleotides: TGTGCCAGCAGCCAAGATAGGCTCACCGGGGAGCTGTTTTTT. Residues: CASSQDRLTGELFF.

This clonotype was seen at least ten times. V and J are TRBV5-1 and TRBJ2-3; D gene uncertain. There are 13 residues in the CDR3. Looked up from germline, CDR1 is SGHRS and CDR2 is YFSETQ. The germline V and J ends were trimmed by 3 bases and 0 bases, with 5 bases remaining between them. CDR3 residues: CASSSGSTDTQYF. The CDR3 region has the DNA TGCGCCAGCAGCTCCGGGAGCACAGATACGCAGTATTTT.

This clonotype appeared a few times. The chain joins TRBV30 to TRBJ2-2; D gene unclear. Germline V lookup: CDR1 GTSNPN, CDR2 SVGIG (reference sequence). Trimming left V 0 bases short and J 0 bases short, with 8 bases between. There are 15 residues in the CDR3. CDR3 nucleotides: TGTGCCTGGAGTGTACGTGGGGCGAACACCGGGGAGCTGTTTTTT. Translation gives CAWSVRGANTGELFF.

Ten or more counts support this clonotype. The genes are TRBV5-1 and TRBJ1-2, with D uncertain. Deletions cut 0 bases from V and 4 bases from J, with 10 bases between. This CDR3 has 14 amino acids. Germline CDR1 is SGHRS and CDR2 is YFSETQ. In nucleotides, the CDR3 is TGCGCCAGCAGCTTGGGGGCAGCCGCCTATGGCTACACCTTC. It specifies CASSLGAAAYGYTF.

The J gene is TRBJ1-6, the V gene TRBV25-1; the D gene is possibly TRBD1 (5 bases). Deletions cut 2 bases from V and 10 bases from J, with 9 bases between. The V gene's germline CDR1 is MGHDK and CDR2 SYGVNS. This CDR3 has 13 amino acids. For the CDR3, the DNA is TGTGCCAGCAGTGAACAGGGAGGGTCACCCCTCCACTTT. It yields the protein CASSEQGGSPLHF.

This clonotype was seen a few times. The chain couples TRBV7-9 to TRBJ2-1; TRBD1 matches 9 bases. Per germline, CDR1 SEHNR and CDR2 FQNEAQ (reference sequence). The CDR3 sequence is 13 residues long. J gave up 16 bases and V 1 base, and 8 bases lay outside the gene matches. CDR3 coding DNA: TGTGCCAGCAGCTTAGGGTGGGACAGGGAGTGCTTCTTC. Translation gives CASSLGWDRECFF. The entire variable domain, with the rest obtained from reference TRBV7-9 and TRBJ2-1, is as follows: DTGVSQNPRHKITKRGQNVTFRCDPISEHNRLYWYRQTLGQGPEFLTYFQNEAQLEKSRLLSDRFSAERPKGSFSTLEIQRTEQGDSAMYLCASSLGWDRECFFGPGTRLTVL.

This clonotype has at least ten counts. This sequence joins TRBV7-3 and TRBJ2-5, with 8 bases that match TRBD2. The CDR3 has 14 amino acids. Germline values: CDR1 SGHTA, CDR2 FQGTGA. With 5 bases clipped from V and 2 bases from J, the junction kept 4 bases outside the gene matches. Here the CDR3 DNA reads TGTGCCAGCAGCCCCGGGGGGGATCAAGAGACCCAGTACTTC. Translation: CASSPGGDQETQYF.

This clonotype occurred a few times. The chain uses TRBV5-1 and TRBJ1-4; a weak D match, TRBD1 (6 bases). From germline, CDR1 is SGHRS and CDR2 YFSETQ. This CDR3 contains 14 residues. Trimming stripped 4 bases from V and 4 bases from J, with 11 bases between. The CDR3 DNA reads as TGCGCCAGCAGCCTGGACAGCCGTAATGAAAAACTGTTTTTT. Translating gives CASSLDSRNEKLFF.

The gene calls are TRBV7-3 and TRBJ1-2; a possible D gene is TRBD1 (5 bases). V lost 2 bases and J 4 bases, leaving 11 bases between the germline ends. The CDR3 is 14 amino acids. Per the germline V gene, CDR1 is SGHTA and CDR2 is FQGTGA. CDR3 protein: CASSLSGQGYGYTF. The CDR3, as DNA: TGTGCCAGCAGCTTATCTGGGCAGGGCTATGGCTACACCTTC.

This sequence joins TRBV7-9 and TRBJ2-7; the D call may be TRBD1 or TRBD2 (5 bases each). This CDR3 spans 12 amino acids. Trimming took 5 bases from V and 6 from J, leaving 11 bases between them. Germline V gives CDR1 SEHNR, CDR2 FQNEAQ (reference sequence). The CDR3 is CASSGVGTEQYF. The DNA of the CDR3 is TGTGCCAGCAGCGGAGTGGGGACCGAGCAGTACTTC. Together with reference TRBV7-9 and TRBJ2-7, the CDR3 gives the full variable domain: DTGVSQNPRHKITKRGQNVTFRCDPISEHNRLYWYRQTLGQGPEFLTYFQNEAQLEKSRLLSDRFSAERPKGSFSTLEIQRTEQGDSAMYLCASSGVGTEQYFGPGTRLTVT.

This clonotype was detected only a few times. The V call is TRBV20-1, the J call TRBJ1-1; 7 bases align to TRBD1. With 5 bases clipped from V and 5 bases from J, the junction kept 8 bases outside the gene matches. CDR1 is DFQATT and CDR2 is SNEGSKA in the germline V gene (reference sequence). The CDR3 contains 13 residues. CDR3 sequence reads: CSAPGQTITEAFF. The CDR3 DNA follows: TGCAGTGCTCCGGGACAGACAATTACTGAAGCTTTCTTT.

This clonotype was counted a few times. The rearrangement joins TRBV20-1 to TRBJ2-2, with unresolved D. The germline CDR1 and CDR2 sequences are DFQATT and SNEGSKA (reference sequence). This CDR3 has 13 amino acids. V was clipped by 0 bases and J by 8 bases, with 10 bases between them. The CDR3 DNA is TGCAGTGCTAGAGATCCGAGGTTGGGGGAGCTGTTTTTT. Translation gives CSARDPRLGELFF.

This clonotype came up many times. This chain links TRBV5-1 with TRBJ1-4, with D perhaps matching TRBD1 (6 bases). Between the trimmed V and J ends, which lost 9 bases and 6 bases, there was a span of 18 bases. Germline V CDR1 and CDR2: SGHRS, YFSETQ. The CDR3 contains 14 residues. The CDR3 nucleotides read TGCGCCACCTCAAAGGGGGGGATTGATGAAAAACTGTTTTTT. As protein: CATSKGGIDEKLFF.

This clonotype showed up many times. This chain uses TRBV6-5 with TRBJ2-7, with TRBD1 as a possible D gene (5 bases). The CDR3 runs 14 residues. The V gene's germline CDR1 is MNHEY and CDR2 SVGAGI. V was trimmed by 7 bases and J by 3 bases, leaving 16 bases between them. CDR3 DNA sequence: TGTGCCAGCACCTTACATCTCCAGGGCTACGAGCAGTACTTC. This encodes CASTLHLQGYEQYF.

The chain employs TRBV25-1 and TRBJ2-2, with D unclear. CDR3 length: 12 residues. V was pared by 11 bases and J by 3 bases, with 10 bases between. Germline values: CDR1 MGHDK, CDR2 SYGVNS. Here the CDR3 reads CASSEYTGELFF. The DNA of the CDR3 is TGTGCCTCCTCGGAGTACACCGGGGAGCTGTTTTTT.

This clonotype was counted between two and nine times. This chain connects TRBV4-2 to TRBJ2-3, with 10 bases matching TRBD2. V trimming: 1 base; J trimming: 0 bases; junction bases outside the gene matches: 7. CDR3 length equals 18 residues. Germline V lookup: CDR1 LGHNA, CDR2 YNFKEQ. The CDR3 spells CASSQASGGARSTDTQYF. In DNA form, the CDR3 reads TGTGCCAGCAGCCAAGCCAGCGGGGGGGCCAGGAGCACAGATACGCAGTATTTT.

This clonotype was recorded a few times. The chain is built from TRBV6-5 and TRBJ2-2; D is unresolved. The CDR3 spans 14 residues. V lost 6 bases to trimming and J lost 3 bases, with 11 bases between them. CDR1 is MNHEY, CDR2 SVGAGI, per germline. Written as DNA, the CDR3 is TGTGCCAGCAGACGAGGCCAGGACACCGGGGAGCTGTTTTTT. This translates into CASRRGQDTGELFF.

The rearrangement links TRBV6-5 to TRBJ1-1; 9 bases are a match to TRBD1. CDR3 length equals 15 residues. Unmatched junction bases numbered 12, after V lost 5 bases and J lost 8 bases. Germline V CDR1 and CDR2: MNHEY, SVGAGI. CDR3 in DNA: TGTGCCAGCAGTAAGAGGGCGACAGGGGGAGGAGAAGCTTTCTTT. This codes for CASSKRATGGGEAFF.

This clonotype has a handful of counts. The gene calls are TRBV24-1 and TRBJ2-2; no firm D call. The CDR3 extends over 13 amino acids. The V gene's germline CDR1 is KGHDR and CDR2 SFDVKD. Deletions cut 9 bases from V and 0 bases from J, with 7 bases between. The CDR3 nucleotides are TGTGCCACCTCCGGACCGAACACCGGGGAGCTGTTTTTT. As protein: CATSGPNTGELFF.

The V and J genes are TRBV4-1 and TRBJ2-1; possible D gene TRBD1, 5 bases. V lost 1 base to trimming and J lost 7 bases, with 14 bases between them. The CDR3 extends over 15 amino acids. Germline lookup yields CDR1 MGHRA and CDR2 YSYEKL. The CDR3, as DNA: TGCGCCAGCAGCCAAGGTTTGCAGGGTAGGAATGAGCAGTTCTTC. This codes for CASSQGLQGRNEQFF.

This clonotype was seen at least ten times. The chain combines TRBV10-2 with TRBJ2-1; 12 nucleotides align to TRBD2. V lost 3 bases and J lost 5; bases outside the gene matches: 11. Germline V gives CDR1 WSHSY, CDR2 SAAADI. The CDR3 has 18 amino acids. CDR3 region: CASSDLLTGTSGHNEQFF. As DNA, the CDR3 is TGCGCCAGCAGTGACCTTCTGACTGGGACTAGCGGGCACAATGAGCAGTTCTTC.

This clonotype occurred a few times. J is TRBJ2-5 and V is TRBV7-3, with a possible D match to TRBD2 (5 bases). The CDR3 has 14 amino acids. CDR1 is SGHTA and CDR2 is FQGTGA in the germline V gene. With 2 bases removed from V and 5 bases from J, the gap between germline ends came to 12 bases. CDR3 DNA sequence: TGTGCCAGCAGCTTATACGGGCCGGGGGAGACCCAGTACTTC. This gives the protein CASSLYGPGETQYF.

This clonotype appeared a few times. The CDR3: CASSPPVVGPQGTDTQYF. For the CDR3, the DNA is TGTGCCAGCTCACCACCGGTGGTGGGGCCCCAAGGCACAGATACGCAGTATTTT. The chain combines TRBV18 with TRBJ2-3; possible D gene TRBD1, 5 bases. The CDR3 has 18 residues. The germline V gene encodes CDR1 KGHSH and CDR2 LQKENI. V was pared by 0 bases and J by 1 base, with 17 bases between.

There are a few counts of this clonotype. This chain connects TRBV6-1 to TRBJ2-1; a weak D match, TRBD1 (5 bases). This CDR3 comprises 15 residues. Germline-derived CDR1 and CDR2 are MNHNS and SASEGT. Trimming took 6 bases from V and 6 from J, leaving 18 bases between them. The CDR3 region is CASRDTVVLGNEQFF. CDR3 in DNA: TGTGCCAGCAGGGACACAGTCGTTCTGGGCAATGAGCAGTTCTTC.

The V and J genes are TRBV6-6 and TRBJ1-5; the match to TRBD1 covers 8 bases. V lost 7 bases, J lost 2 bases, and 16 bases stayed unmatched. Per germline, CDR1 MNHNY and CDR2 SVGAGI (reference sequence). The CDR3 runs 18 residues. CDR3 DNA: TGTGCCAGCAAAAGGCCGGGACAGGATTTTGTAGGCAATCAGCCCCAGCATTTT. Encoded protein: CASKRPGQDFVGNQPQHF.

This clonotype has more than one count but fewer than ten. CDR3 protein: CASTKTSEFSYNEQFF. In DNA, the CDR3 is TGTGCCAGCACGAAAACTAGCGAATTTTCCTACAATGAGCAGTTCTTC. The chain links TRBV12-3 or TRBV12-4 to TRBJ2-1; 7 positions agree with TRBD2. CDR3 length: 16 residues. The V gene end was trimmed by 7 bases and the J gene end by 1 base; junction bases not matched to a gene: 10.

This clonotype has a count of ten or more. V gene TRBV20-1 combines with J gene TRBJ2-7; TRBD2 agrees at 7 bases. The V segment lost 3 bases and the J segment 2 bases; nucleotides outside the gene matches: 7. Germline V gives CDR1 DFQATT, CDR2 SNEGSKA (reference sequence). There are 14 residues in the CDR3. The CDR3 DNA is TGCAGTGCTAGCGACGGGGGGTTTACCTACGAGCAGTACGTC. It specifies CSASDGGFTYEQYV.

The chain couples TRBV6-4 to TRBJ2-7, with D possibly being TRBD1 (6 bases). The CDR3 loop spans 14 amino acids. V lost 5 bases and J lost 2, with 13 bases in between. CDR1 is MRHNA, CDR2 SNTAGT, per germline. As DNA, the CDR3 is TGTGCCAGCAGTTACACAGGGTTACCCTACGAGCAGTACTTC. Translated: CASSYTGLPYEQYF.